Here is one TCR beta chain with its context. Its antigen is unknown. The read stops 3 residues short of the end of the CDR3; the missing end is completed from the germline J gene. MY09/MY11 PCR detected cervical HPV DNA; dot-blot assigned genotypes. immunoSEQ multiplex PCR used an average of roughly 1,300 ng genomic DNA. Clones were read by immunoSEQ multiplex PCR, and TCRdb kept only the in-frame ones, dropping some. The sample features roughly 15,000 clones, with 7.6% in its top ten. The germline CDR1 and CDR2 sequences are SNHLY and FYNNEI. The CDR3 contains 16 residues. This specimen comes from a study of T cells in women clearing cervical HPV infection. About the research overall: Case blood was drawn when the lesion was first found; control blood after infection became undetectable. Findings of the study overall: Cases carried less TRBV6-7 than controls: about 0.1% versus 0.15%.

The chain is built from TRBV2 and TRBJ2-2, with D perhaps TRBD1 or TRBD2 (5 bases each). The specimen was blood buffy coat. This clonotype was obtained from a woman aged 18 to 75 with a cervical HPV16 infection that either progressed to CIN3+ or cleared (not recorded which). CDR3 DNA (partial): TGTGCCAGCAGTGAAGAATGGGGAGCTGGGGCCAACGTG. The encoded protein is CASSEEWGAGANV. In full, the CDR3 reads CASSEEWGAGANVLFF.